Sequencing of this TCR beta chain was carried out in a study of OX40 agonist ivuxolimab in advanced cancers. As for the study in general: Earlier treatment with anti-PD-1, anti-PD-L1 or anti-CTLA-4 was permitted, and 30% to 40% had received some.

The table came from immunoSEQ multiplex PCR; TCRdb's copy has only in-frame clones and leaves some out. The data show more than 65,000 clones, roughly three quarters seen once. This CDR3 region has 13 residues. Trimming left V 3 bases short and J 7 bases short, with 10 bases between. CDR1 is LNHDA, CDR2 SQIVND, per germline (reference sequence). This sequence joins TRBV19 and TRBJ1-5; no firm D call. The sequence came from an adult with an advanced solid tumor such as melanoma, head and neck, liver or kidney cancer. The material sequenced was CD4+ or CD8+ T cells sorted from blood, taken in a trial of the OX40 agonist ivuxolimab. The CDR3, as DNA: TGTGCCAGTAGTATTCTTAGAGGACAGCCCCAGCATTTT. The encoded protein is CASSILRGQPQHF.